This is a list of T cell receptor beta chains from one sample in a study of spatial heterogeneity in lung cancer. MiXCR, applied by TCRdb to the 5' RACE reads, yields one record per CDR3 protein. Among about 18,000 distinct CDR3 sequences listed, 15% to 20% were seen once. This material consisted of PBMCs, taken at surgery. Every receptor here comes from a male donor with early-stage non-small cell lung cancer. Both conserved end residues are part of each CDR3. The order of the fields is CDR3 protein, CDR3 DNA, J gene, clone size, V gene, D gene. A D gene is named only where the DNA matches it firmly. A row's size may be missing; if present it is once, few, many or a size class.

CDR3: CASSSSSGVGETQYF; DNA: TGTGCCAGCAGCTCAAGCTCAGGGGTCGGGGAGACCCAGTACTTC; J: TRBJ2-5; size: many; V: TRBV7-9; D: NA
CDR3: CASSPRPILVGSGANVLTF; DNA: TGTGCCAGCAGTCCCCGTCCCATTCTAGTTGGTTCTGGGGCCAACGTCCTGACTTTC; J: TRBJ2-6; size: few; V: TRBV6-5; D: NA
CDR3: CASSVSGKNTEAFF; DNA: TGTGCCAGCAGCGTATCGGGGAAAAACACTGAAGCTTTCTTT; J: TRBJ1-1; size: NA; V: TRBV9; D: NA
CDR3: CATSRDPGNEQFF; DNA: TGTGCCACCAGCAGAGATCCCGGGAATGAGCAGTTCTTC; J: TRBJ2-1; size: NA; V: TRBV15; D: NA
CDR3: CASSLGSLNQPQHF; DNA: TGTGCCAGCAGCTTAGGTTCCCTAAATCAGCCCCAGCATTTT; J: TRBJ1-5; size: many; V: TRBV7-2; D: NA
CDR3: CASSIDESTGGHTGELFF; DNA: TGTGCCAGTAGTATAGACGAAAGCACGGGGGGCCACACCGGGGAGCTGTTTTTT; J: TRBJ2-2; size: few; V: TRBV19; D: NA
CDR3: CSASLAGAADTQYF; DNA: TGCAGTGCTAGTTTGGCGGGGGCAGCAGATACGCAGTATTTT; J: TRBJ2-3; size: many; V: TRBV20-1; D: NA
CDR3: CSARDSGQISYEQYF; DNA: TGCAGTGCTAGAGATTCTGGACAGATCTCCTACGAGCAGTACTTC; J: TRBJ2-7; size: medium-sized; V: TRBV20-1; D: NA
CDR3: CASRPSATSGSTQYF; DNA: TGTGCCAGCAGGCCAAGTGCGACTAGCGGGTCTACGCAGTATTTT; J: TRBJ2-3; size: NA; V: TRBV12-3/TRBV12-4; D: TRBD2
CDR3: CASRRAYEQYF; DNA: TGTGCCAGCAGACGAGCCTACGAGCAGTACTTC; J: TRBJ2-7; size: few; V: TRBV6-5; D: NA
CDR3: CASSPFAGTGELFF; DNA: TGTGCCAGTAGTCCCTTCGCGGGGACCGGGGAGCTGTTTTTT; J: TRBJ2-2; size: many; V: TRBV19; D: NA
CDR3: CASSPAEDSYNEQFF; DNA: TGCGCCAGCAGCCCCGCGGAGGACTCCTACAATGAGCAGTTCTTC; J: TRBJ2-1; size: NA; V: TRBV4-1; D: NA
CDR3: CASTGGSPLSGNTIYF; DNA: TGTGCGTCGACAGGGGGCTCCCCGCTCTCTGGAAACACCATATATTTT; J: TRBJ1-3; size: NA; V: TRBV12-3/TRBV12-4; D: TRBD1
CDR3: CSATGQYIAEAFF; DNA: TGCAGTGCTACGGGACAGTACATCGCTGAAGCTTTCTTT; J: TRBJ1-1; size: many; V: TRBV20-1; D: TRBD1
CDR3: CSARAGGENQPQHF; DNA: TGCAGTGCTAGAGCAGGGGGGGAAAATCAGCCCCAGCATTTT; J: TRBJ1-5; size: NA; V: TRBV20-1; D: TRBD1
CDR3: CASSLVGVYEQYF; DNA: TGTGCCAGCAGCTTAGTTGGTGTCTACGAGCAGTACTTC; J: TRBJ2-7; size: many; V: TRBV13; D: NA
CDR3: CASGQGAVYGYTF; DNA: TGTGCCAGTGGACAGGGGGCGGTGTATGGCTACACCTTC; J: TRBJ1-2; size: few; V: TRBV19; D: TRBD1
CDR3: CASSQGGFGYTF; DNA: TGTGCCAGCAGCCAAGGGGGTTTCGGCTACACCTTC; J: TRBJ1-2; size: few; V: TRBV3-1; D: NA
CDR3: CASSASGGGYTF; DNA: TGTGCCAGCAGCGCCTCGGGTGGAGGCTACACCTTC; J: TRBJ1-2; size: few; V: TRBV9; D: NA
CDR3: CASSLRAYGYTF; DNA: TGTGCCAGCAGTTTAAGGGCGTATGGCTACACCTTC; J: TRBJ1-2; size: NA; V: TRBV28; D: NA
CDR3: CASWANTEAFF; DNA: TGTGCCAGCTGGGCGAACACTGAAGCTTTCTTT; J: TRBJ1-1; size: NA; V: TRBV6-1; D: NA
CDR3: CASSQGQGAGSPLHF; DNA: TGTGCCAGCTCACAGGGACAGGGGGCTGGTTCACCCCTCCACTTT; J: TRBJ1-6; size: NA; V: TRBV18; D: TRBD1
CDR3: CASSSRLSTNEKLFF; DNA: TGTGCCAGCAGCTCCCGGCTGTCAACTAATGAAAAACTGTTTTTT; J: TRBJ1-4; size: many; V: TRBV7-2; D: NA
CDR3: CASSESSYRANQPQHF; DNA: TGCGCCAGCAGTGAGTCGAGTTACAGGGCTAATCAGCCCCAGCATTTT; J: TRBJ1-5; size: many; V: TRBV10-2; D: NA
CDR3: CASSEPGLVGETQYF; DNA: TGTGCCAGCAGTGAACCGGGACTAGTCGGGGAGACCCAGTACTTC; J: TRBJ2-5; size: NA; V: TRBV6-1; D: TRBD2
CDR3: CSVPGWMSNEKLFF; DNA: TGCAGCGTTCCTGGGTGGATGTCGAATGAAAAACTGTTTTTT; J: TRBJ1-4; size: NA; V: TRBV29-1; D: NA
CDR3: CASSLQGNTEAFF; DNA: TGTGCCAGCAGCCTCCAGGGGAACACTGAAGCTTTCTTT; J: TRBJ1-1; size: few; V: TRBV3-1; D: NA
CDR3: CASSVGGDGSYEQYF; DNA: TGTGCCAGCAGCGTCGGGGGGGACGGTTCCTACGAGCAGTACTTC; J: TRBJ2-7; size: NA; V: TRBV9; D: TRBD2
CDR3: CASSVGTGQPQHF; DNA: TGTGCCAGCAGCGTAGGAACGGGTCAGCCCCAGCATTTT; J: TRBJ1-5; size: NA; V: TRBV9; D: NA
CDR3: CASSINGEETQYF; DNA: TGTGCCAGCAGCATCAATGGCGAAGAGACCCAGTACTTC; J: TRBJ2-5; size: medium-sized; V: TRBV13; D: NA
CDR3: CASSQGGPQHF; DNA: TGTGCCAGCAGTCAGGGGGGGCCCCAGCATTTT; J: TRBJ1-5; size: NA; V: TRBV6-2/TRBV6-3; D: TRBD1
CDR3: CASSSQGNTEAFF; DNA: TGTGCCAGCAGCTCACAGGGGAACACTGAAGCTTTCTTT; J: TRBJ1-1; size: few; V: TRBV7-9; D: NA
CDR3: CASSPTLGANVLTF; DNA: TGTGCCAGCAGCCCAACCCTCGGGGCCAACGTCCTGACTTTC; J: TRBJ2-6; size: medium-sized; V: TRBV7-6; D: NA
CDR3: CASSFRGGSYEQYF; DNA: TGTGCCAGCAGCTTCCGGGGAGGAAGCTACGAGCAGTACTTC; J: TRBJ2-7; size: few; V: TRBV11-1; D: NA
CDR3: CASSLGLAGSYEQYF; DNA: TGCGCCAGCAGCTTAGGTCTGGCAGGATCCTACGAGCAGTACTTC; J: TRBJ2-7; size: many; V: TRBV5-1; D: NA
CDR3: CASSPAAGEQFF; DNA: TGTGCCAGCAGCCCGGCGGCCGGTGAGCAGTTCTTC; J: TRBJ2-1; size: few; V: TRBV6-2/TRBV6-3; D: NA
CDR3: CASSVTGVVNTEAFF; DNA: TGTGCCAGCAGCGTTACAGGGGTGGTGAACACTGAAGCTTTCTTT; J: TRBJ1-1; size: NA; V: TRBV5-8; D: TRBD1
CDR3: CASSPKGSPQHF; DNA: TGTGCCAGCAGTCCTAAGGGGTCGCCCCAGCATTTT; J: TRBJ1-5; size: medium-sized; V: TRBV12-3/TRBV12-4; D: NA